A selection of T cell receptor beta chains follows, all from one sample in a study of radiotherapy plus CTLA-4 blockade in lung cancer. Assay used: immunoSEQ multiplex PCR; TCRdb lists only in-frame clones, some missing. The profile shows tens of thousands of clones, approximately 80% of them singletons. Material: peripheral blood, obtained from a patient treated with radiotherapy plus ipilimumab. These receptors all stem from a human donor with non-small cell lung cancer whose response to radiotherapy plus ipilimumab could not be evaluated. CDR3s include the opening cysteine and the closing phenylalanine or tryptophan. Fields, in order: J gene, clone size, V gene, D gene, CDR3 protein, CDR3 DNA. D genes are given only for firm matches. The size field is filled for only some rows; it gives once, few, many or a size class.

>TRBJ2-7|few|TRBV7-9|NA
CASSPRGSPYEQYF
TGTGCCAGCAGCCCGAGGGGGAGCCCCTACGAGCAGTACTTC
>TRBJ2-3|NA|TRBV19|TRBD2
CASSRRRAGETDTQYF
TGTGCCAGTAGTCGCCGAAGAGCGGGGGAGACAGATACGCAGTATTTT
>TRBJ2-7|NA|TRBV29-1|NA
CSVRNAAYEQYF
TGCAGCGTTCGGAATGCGGCCTACGAGCAGTACTTC
>TRBJ2-2|NA|TRBV7-6|TRBD1
CASQPGTGDTGELFF
TGTGCCAGCCAACCCGGGACAGGGGACACCGGGGAGCTGTTTTTT
>TRBJ1-1|NA|TRBV19|TRBD1
CASSVMGQSNTEAFF
TGTGCCAGTAGTGTGATGGGACAGTCGAACACTGAAGCTTTCTTT
>TRBJ1-1|NA|TRBV15|NA
CATSSAWGDTEAFF
TGTGCCACCAGCAGTGCCTGGGGGGACACTGAAGCTTTCTTT
>TRBJ1-1|many|TRBV28|TRBD1
CASSFPAGTGGTEAFF
TGTGCCAGCAGTTTCCCCGCCGGGACAGGGGGCACTGAAGCTTTCTTT
>TRBJ2-1|NA|TRBV7-9|NA
CASSSYSQSSYNEQFF
TGTGCCAGCAGCTCCTATAGCCAGAGCTCCTACAATGAGCAGTTCTTC
>TRBJ2-3|NA|TRBV4-3|NA
CASSHGIADPRADTQYF
TGCGCCAGCAGCCACGGTATAGCGGACCCTCGAGCAGATACGCAGTATTTT
>TRBJ1-4|NA|TRBV30|NA
CALGGQTNEKLFF
TGTGCCCTGGGGGGGCAAACTAATGAAAAACTGTTTTTT
>TRBJ1-6|NA|TRBV6-1|NA
CASGGEYGVSPLHF
TGTGCCAGCGGGGGGGAGTACGGGGTTTCACCCCTCCACTTT
>TRBJ2-1|NA|TRBV4-1|TRBD2
CASSQDEGLAVEQFF
TGCGCCAGCAGCCAAGATGAGGGGCTAGCGGTTGAGCAGTTCTTC
>TRBJ1-5|NA|TRBV7-2|NA
CASSFGGWPQHF
TGTGCCAGCAGCTTCGGGGGTTGGCCCCAGCATTTT
>TRBJ2-3|NA|TRBV6-1|TRBD1
CASRTGGSTDTQYF
TGTGCCAGCAGGACAGGGGGTTCCACAGATACGCAGTATTTT
>TRBJ2-7|once|TRBV5-6|NA
CASSLLAAYEQYF
TGTGCCAGCAGCCTCCTAGCTGCCTACGAGCAGTACTTC
>TRBJ2-1|NA|TRBV6-5|TRBD2
CASRAGVLRNEQFF
TGTGCCAGCAGGGCGGGGGTCCTTAGGAATGAGCAGTTCTTC
>TRBJ2-5|NA|TRBV28|TRBD2
CASSSTSGVQETQYF
TGTGCCAGCAGTTCGACTAGCGGGGTACAAGAGACCCAGTACTTC